The sequence of this TCR beta chain was determined in a study of blood T cell repertoires in COVID-19. In the source study's methods: Amplification with reference gene primers provided the estimates of nucleated cell counts. Using immunoSEQ multiplex PCR, the repertoire was profiled, and TCRdb retains in-frame clones only, with some absent. V, J and clone size are those of that table, while D and trimming were read from the DNA. The table shows about 380,000 clones, with 85% occurring only once. This CDR3 is 19 amino acids long. Germline trimming cut 0 bases from V and 0 bases from J; bases unmatched to any gene: 8. Looked up from germline, CDR1 is LGHNT and CDR2 is FRNRAP.

This chain links TRBV12-5 with TRBJ2-1; 10 bases are a match to TRBD2. The sequence derives from a woman in her late teens or twenties with acute or convalescent COVID-19. Input material: peripheral blood. The CDR3 sequence is CASGLVIAGGTSSYNEQFF. The DNA for the CDR3 is TGTGCTAGTGGTTTGGTAATAGCGGGGGGCACAAGCTCCTACAATGAGCAGTTCTTC.